What follows are 30 T cell receptor beta chains derived from one specimen sequenced in a study of T cell responses to AZD1222 COVID-19 vaccine. Measured with immunoSEQ multiplex PCR; TCRdb has only the in-frame clones, and not every one. The sample records approximately 92,000 clones, 87% being singletons. The starting material was peripheral blood, obtained on day 0 of AZD1222 vaccination. These receptor sequences come from an adult in good health.

The chain carries TRBV6-5 and TRBJ2-5; maybe TRBD1 (6 bases). The germline CDR1 and CDR2 sequences are MNHEY and SVGAGI. There are 15 residues in the CDR3. The V gene lost 7 bases and the J gene lost 1 base, with 16 bases spanning the gap. CDR3 sequence reads: CASKTIQGGQETQYF. DNA for the CDR3: TGTGCCAGCAAGACCATACAGGGTGGCCAAGAGACCCAGTACTTC.

This clone came up once. The chain uses TRBV12-3 or TRBV12-4 and TRBJ1-5; 10 nucleotides line up with TRBD1. V shed 6 bases and J 6 bases; nucleotides not matched to a gene: 2. This CDR3 is built from 13 residues. The CDR3 region has the DNA TGTGCCAGCAGAGGGACAGGGGTTCAGCCCCAGCATTTT. It translates to CASRGTGVQPQHF.

The chain combines TRBV9 with TRBJ2-3; TRBD1 is a possible D gene (6 bases). There are 13 residues in the CDR3. From germline, CDR1 is SGDLS and CDR2 YYNGEE. V was trimmed by 3 bases and J by 2 bases, leaving 7 bases between them. The CDR3 DNA reads TGTGCCAGCAGCGAGGGGGACACAGATACGCAGTATTTT. It translates to CASSEGDTDTQYF.

The chain links TRBV2 to TRBJ1-1; 7 bases map to TRBD1. J lost 5 bases, V lost 6 bases, and 12 bases had no gene match. Germline values: CDR1 SNHLY, CDR2 FYNNEI. CDR3 length: 15 residues. DNA of the CDR3: TGTGCCAGCAGCCTGGCCACGACAGGGAGGACTGAAGCTTTCTTT. Translating it yields CASSLATTGRTEAFF.

The V gene is TRBV7-3, the J gene TRBJ2-1, with D perhaps given as TRBD1 or TRBD2 (5 bases each). V was trimmed by 7 bases and J by 6 bases, leaving 19 bases between them. In germline, CDR1 is SGHTA, CDR2 FQGTGA. CDR3 length: 15 amino acids. The CDR3 DNA reads TGTGCCAGCACCTACCCTCGGGGCGTGAGCAATGAGCAGTTCTTC. Translation gives CASTYPRGVSNEQFF. The whole variable domain, remainder taken from reference TRBV7-3 and TRBJ2-1, is GAGVSQTPSNKVTEKGKYVELRCDPISGHTALYWYRQSLGQGPEFLIYFQGTGAADDSGLPNDRFFAVRPEGSVSTLKIQRTERGDSAVYLCASTYPRGVSNEQFFGPGTRLTVL.

This rearrangement joins TRBV20-1 to TRBJ2-7, with D possibly TRBD2 on 5 matching bases. The CDR3 consists of 12 residues. CDR1 is DFQATT and CDR2 is SNEGSKA in the germline V gene (reference sequence). V shed 3 bases and J shed 5 bases, with 11 bases lying between them. The DNA for the CDR3 is TGCAGTGCTAGTTGCCCGAGGGACGAGCAGTACGTC. It is translated as CSASCPRDEQYV.

The V and J genes are TRBV29-1 and TRBJ1-2; D is unclear. The CDR3 extends over 12 amino acids. Germline V gene data show CDR1 as SQVTM and CDR2 as ANQGSEA. V lost 6 bases and J 0 bases, leaving 8 bases between the germline ends. CDR3 DNA sequence: TGCAGCGTCAAGCACGCTAACTATGGCTACACCTTC. This encodes CSVKHANYGYTF.

The chain recombines TRBV19 with TRBJ1-1; D perhaps matches TRBD1 (6 bases). Germline CDR1 reads LNHDA; CDR2 reads SQIVND (reference sequence). The CDR3 sequence is 12 residues long. The ends were cut back, 7 bases at V and 7 bases at J, with 13 bases in the middle. In DNA form, the CDR3 reads TGTGCCAGTACTACAGGGCTCAATGAAGCTTTCTTT. Its translation is CASTTGLNEAFF.

This clone has just one count. DNA of the CDR3: TGTGCCAGTTTAGGGGCAGCAAATCAGCCCCAGCATTTT. It is translated as CASLGAANQPQHF. The chain employs TRBV19 and TRBJ1-5; D possibly corresponds to TRBD1 (5 bases). The CDR3 sequence is 13 residues long. V gave up 8 bases and J gave up 4 bases, with 12 bases separating them. Germline-derived CDR1 and CDR2 are LNHDA and SQIVND (reference sequence). Full variable domain (missing parts from reference TRBV19 and TRBJ1-5): DGGITQSPKYLFRKEGQNVTLSCEQNLNHDAMYWYRQDPGQGLRLIYYSQIVNDFQKGDIAEGYSVSREKKESFPLTVTSAQKNPTAFYLCASLGAANQPQHFGDGTRLSIL.

The chain employs TRBV9 and TRBJ1-2; D is unclear. Germline CDR1 SGDLS, CDR2 YYNGEE. This CDR3 has 15 amino acids. The V end lost 3 bases, the J end lost 4 bases, and 16 bases lay between the germline ends. The CDR3 nucleotides are TGTGCCAGCAGCGCATTCCCCGGGGAGGCCTATGGCTACACCTTC. Protein sequence: CASSAFPGEAYGYTF.

The chain couples TRBV29-1 to TRBJ1-2; 7 nucleotides line up with TRBD1. CDR3 size: 13 residues. Losses at the gene ends were 3 bases for V and 2 bases for J; bases not matched to a gene: 3. Germline V gives CDR1 SQVTM, CDR2 ANQGSEA. The CDR3 protein is CSVDSGQNYGYTF. The CDR3 DNA is TGCAGCGTTGACTCGGGACAGAACTATGGCTACACCTTC.

This clone occurred once. This chain connects TRBV7-9 to TRBJ2-6; no definite D call. This CDR3 region has 12 residues. V was cut by 10 bases and J by 1 base, with 5 bases left in between. Germline V gives CDR1 SEHNR, CDR2 FQNEAQ (reference sequence). The CDR3 DNA reads TGTGCCATCGAATCTGGGGCCAACGTCCTGACTTTC. This encodes CAIESGANVLTF.

The chain recombines TRBV7-3 with TRBJ1-5; TRBD1 matches at 10 bases. The V segment lost 5 bases and the J segment 2 bases; nucleotides outside the gene matches: 3. This CDR3 region has 15 residues. Looked up from germline, CDR1 is SGHTA and CDR2 is FQGTGA. The CDR3 sequence: CASSLTGGGNQPQHF. Written as DNA, the CDR3 is TGTGCCAGCAGCCTGACAGGGGGCGGCAATCAGCCCCAGCATTTT.

This sequence joins TRBV18 and TRBJ2-2; D is unresolved. The CDR3 has 16 amino acids. The V gene's germline CDR1 is KGHSH and CDR2 LQKENI. The V end was cut by 1 base, the J end by 1 base, with 10 bases between. In DNA, the CDR3 is TGTGCCAGCTCACCACGTAGGGCAGAGAACACCGGGGAGCTGTTTTTT. It yields the protein CASSPRRAENTGELFF.

This sequence joins TRBV29-1 and TRBJ1-1, with a weak D call TRBD1 (6 bases). Germline V gene lookup returns CDR1 SQVTM and CDR2 ANQGSEA. The CDR3 is 14 amino acids. Trimming took 5 bases from V and 0 from J, leaving 13 bases between them. CDR3 DNA sequence: TGCAGCGTTTGGTTTAACAGGGTGAACACTGAAGCTTTCTTT. Translated: CSVWFNRVNTEAFF.

This chain joins TRBV7-2 and TRBJ1-2; unclear D gene. Trimming stripped 2 bases from V and 8 bases from J, with 12 bases between. Germline values: CDR1 SGHTA, CDR2 FQGNSA. This CDR3 is 13 amino acids long. The CDR3 DNA is TGTGCCAGCAGCTTATCCACGTTGTGGGGCTACACCTTC. Protein sequence: CASSLSTLWGYTF.

The CDR3 bases are TGTGCCTGCTCAGCCGGTTCGAGCTCCTACAATGAGCAGTTCTTC. Its translation: CACSAGSSSYNEQFF. This rearrangement joins TRBV6-5 to TRBJ2-1, with D uncertain. Germline assignment: CDR1 MNHEY and CDR2 SVGAGI. Trimming took 11 bases from V and 0 from J, leaving 17 bases between them. The CDR3 totals 15 residues.

The genes are TRBV24-1 and TRBJ2-2, with a possible D match to TRBD1 (5 bases). The V end was cut by 1 base, the J end by 5 bases, with 10 bases between. The CDR3 has 15 residues. In germline, CDR1 is KGHDR, CDR2 SFDVKD. DNA of the CDR3: TGTGCCACCAGTGATTTCCCCAGGGATACCGGGGAGCTGTTTTTT. The encoded protein is CATSDFPRDTGELFF.

J is TRBJ2-3 and V is TRBV6-2 or TRBV6-3, with D maybe TRBD2 (7 bases). CDR1 is MNHEY, CDR2 SVGEGT, per germline. The CDR3 sequence is 17 residues long. Trimming took off 6 bases at V and 0 bases at J, with 19 bases between the two ends. CDR3 protein: CASSPLGGGGSTDTQYF. CDR3 in DNA: TGTGCCAGCAGCCCCTTGGGGGGCGGGGGAAGCACAGATACGCAGTATTTT.

This chain uses TRBV5-1 with TRBJ2-5; 8 bases line up with TRBD2. There are 16 residues in the CDR3. Germline trimming cut 0 bases from V and 1 base from J; bases unmatched to any gene: 5. Germline-derived CDR1 and CDR2 are SGHRS and YFSETQ. The CDR3 sequence is CASSLALAGIQETQYF. The CDR3 DNA follows: TGCGCCAGCAGCTTGGCTTTAGCGGGGATCCAAGAGACCCAGTACTTC. Combining the CDR3 with reference TRBV5-1 and TRBJ2-5 gives the whole variable domain KAGVTQTPRYLIKTRGQQVTLSCSPISGHRSVSWYQQTPGQGLQFLFEYFSETQRNKGNFPGRFSGRQFSNSRSEMNVSTLELGDSALYLCASSLALAGIQETQYFGPGTRLLVL.

The chain has TRBV4-2 and TRBJ2-1; no firm D call. This CDR3 comprises 18 residues. Per germline, CDR1 LGHNA and CDR2 YNFKEQ. The ends were cut back, 0 bases at V and 5 bases at J, with 20 bases in the middle. CDR3 loop: CASSQDWVYSANNNEQFF. In DNA form, the CDR3 reads TGTGCCAGCAGCCAAGATTGGGTTTATTCGGCTAATAACAATGAGCAGTTCTTC.

The chain uses TRBV2 and TRBJ1-6; 11 positions agree with TRBD1. The CDR3 length is 14 residues. Germline loops: CDR1 SNHLY, CDR2 FYNNEI. With V trimmed by 8 bases and J by 10 bases, 7 bases remained unmatched. The CDR3 DNA reads TGTGCCAGCGGGGGACAGGGGGTCAGGTCACCCCTCCACTTT. Amino acids: CASGGQGVRSPLHF.

The sample holds a few counts of this clone. This rearrangement joins TRBV25-1 to TRBJ1-6; TRBD1 agrees at 7 bases. Germline values: CDR1 MGHDK, CDR2 SYGVNS. V shed 3 bases and J 9 bases; nucleotides not matched to a gene: 11. The CDR3 has 16 residues. CDR3 sequence reads: CASSDTRQGLLSPLHF. DNA for the CDR3: TGTGCCAGCAGTGACACGAGACAGGGACTTCTTTCACCCCTCCACTTT.

In this sample, this clone turned up once. The chain links TRBV2 to TRBJ1-2, with D unclear. CDR1 and CDR2 from the germline V gene are SNHLY and FYNNEI. This CDR3 is built from 11 residues. Trimming removed 5 bases from V and 4 bases from J, with 5 bases in between. The DNA of the CDR3 is TGTGCCAGCAGTTTCTCCTATGGCTACACCTTC. Residues: CASSFSYGYTF.

The chain links TRBV10-3 to TRBJ2-1, with unresolved D. The V gene's germline CDR1 is ENHRY and CDR2 SYGVKD. This CDR3 region has 13 residues. V was shortened by 11 bases and J by 4 bases, with 15 bases between the two germline ends. CDR3 in amino acids: CALRAELYNEQFF. For the CDR3, the DNA is TGTGCCCTCCGGGCGGAGCTATACAATGAGCAGTTCTTC.

This chain uses TRBV30 with TRBJ2-6; D not resolved. The germline V and J ends were trimmed by 2 bases and 4 bases, with 6 bases remaining between them. Germline V gene sequence: CDR1 GTSNPN, CDR2 SVGIG (reference sequence). The CDR3 runs 13 residues. As DNA, the CDR3 is TGTGCCTGGAGTCACTTGGGGGCCAACGTCCTGACTTTC. Protein product: CAWSHLGANVLTF.

The chain links TRBV18 to TRBJ1-6; D not resolved. Trimming took off 2 bases at V and 4 bases at J, with 6 bases between the two ends. The germline CDR1 and CDR2 sequences are KGHSH and LQKENI. The length of the CDR3 is 14 residues. Here the CDR3 reads CASSPLGYNSPLHF. For the CDR3, the DNA is TGTGCCAGCTCACCATTGGGGTATAATTCACCCCTCCACTTT.

This sequence joins TRBV5-1 and TRBJ1-2; 7 bases agree with TRBD1. Germline V lookup: CDR1 SGHRS, CDR2 YFSETQ. V lost 7 bases, J lost 10 bases, and 19 bases stayed unmatched. The CDR3 sequence is 15 residues long. The CDR3 region is CASGQVADRATVYTF. The CDR3 nucleotides read TGCGCCAGCGGCCAGGTTGCCGACAGGGCCACCGTCTACACCTTC. Based on the CDR3 plus reference TRBV5-1 and TRBJ1-2, the full variable domain is KAGVTQTPRYLIKTRGQQVTLSCSPISGHRSVSWYQQTPGQGLQFLFEYFSETQRNKGNFPGRFSGRQFSNSRSEMNVSTLELGDSALYLCASGQVADRATVYTFGSGTRLTVV.

This clone was seen more than once but under ten times. The chain carries TRBV28 and TRBJ1-2, with D perhaps matching TRBD1 (6 bases). The CDR3 loop spans 14 amino acids. With 10 bases removed from V and 0 bases from J, the gap between germline ends came to 15 bases. Germline V CDR1 and CDR2: MDHEN, SYDVKM. The CDR3 is CATYGGPANYGYTF. CDR3 sequence (DNA): TGTGCCACCTACGGGGGGCCAGCTAACTATGGCTACACCTTC.

J is TRBJ2-3 and V is TRBV7-2; D remains ambiguous. Germline V gene sequence: CDR1 SGHTA, CDR2 FQGNSA. V was cut by 1 base and J by 8 bases, with 13 bases left in between. The CDR3 sequence is 14 residues long. As DNA, the CDR3 is TGTGCCAGCAGCTTAGAACGGTCTCGAAGTACGCAGTATTTT. This sequence encodes CASSLERSRSTQYF.